This T cell receptor beta chain was sequenced for a study of T cells in Graves' hyperthyroidism and ophthalmopathy. Study in general: At the time of initial diagnosis and before any treatment, peripheral blood was collected. Findings and caveats of the study: Model-based prediction identified ophthalmopathy a median approximately 6.2 months prior to its onset.

The germline V and J ends were trimmed by 5 bases and 6 bases, with 12 bases remaining between them. CDR1 and CDR2 (germline): SEHNR, FQNEAQ (reference sequence). The CDR3 length is 13 residues. This clonotype was seen more than once but under ten times. Its antigen is unknown. Amplification of TCR beta CDR3 regions was performed using RNA transcripts as template. First-round RT-PCR targeting the TCR CDR3 was performed with the HTBI primer set. TCRdb processed the multiplex PCR reads anew with MiXCR; each CDR3 protein has one entry. This sample has 310,000 or so distinct CDR3 sequences, with approximately 15% found just once.

The chain uses TRBV7-9 and TRBJ2-3; D unclear. This receptor was obtained from a woman aged 60-75 years with Graves' ophthalmopathy. Specimen: blood. The CDR3 loop reads CASSPSVRDTQYF. CDR3 DNA sequence: TGTGCCAGCAGCCCTTCCGTGAGGGATACGCAGTATTTT.